This TCR beta chain comes out of a study of T cells in localized non-small cell lung cancer. The V gene's germline CDR1 is SGHRS and CDR2 YFSETQ. This CDR3 spans 15 amino acids. With 4 bases clipped from V and 6 bases from J, the junction kept 8 bases outside the gene matches. In its sample, this clone was seen once. Its antigen is still unknown. Sequencing was performed with immunoSEQ multiplex PCR; in TCRdb, only in-frame clones are kept and a portion is missing. This table holds over 45,000 clones, around nine tenths found once. Study-wide findings and caveats: In adjacent lung, a median approximately 60 of the top 100 tumor clones were found.

The source was peripheral blood, collected before any cancer treatment. The chain employs TRBV5-1 and TRBJ2-1, with 9 bases that match TRBD1. The sequence came from a man between 40 and 70 years old with stage I squamous cell lung carcinoma. The chain's CDR3 is CASSPGTGTGNEQFF. CDR3 sequence (DNA): TGCGCCAGCAGCCCAGGGACAGGGACGGGCAATGAGCAGTTCTTC.